What follows are 9 T cell receptor beta chains derived from one specimen sequenced in a study of blood T cell repertoires in COVID-19. Clones were read by immunoSEQ multiplex PCR, and TCRdb kept only the in-frame ones, dropping some. The sample carries tens of thousands of clones, 70% to 90% recorded once. Sample: peripheral blood. The source of these receptors is a man aged 55-75 years with acute or convalescent COVID-19.

This clone was recorded a few times. The DNA is omitted, as the CDR3 cannot be located on it reliably, and the CDR3 follows TCRdb's listing. The J gene is TRBJ1-6, the V gene TRBV2. CDR1 and CDR2 from the germline V gene are SNHLY and FYNNEI. The CDR3 spans 13 residues, counting both ends. CDR3: CASILAGNSPLHF.

This clone was seen a handful of times. The V gene is TRBV2, the J gene TRBJ2-2; 11 nucleotides align to TRBD1. V shed 7 bases, J shed 3 bases, and the junction held 4 bases outside the gene matches. The germline CDR1 and CDR2 sequences are SNHLY and FYNNEI. CDR3 size: 15 residues. The CDR3 sequence: CASTRTGGDTGELFF. The CDR3 bases are TGTGCCAGCACGAGGACAGGGGGCGACACCGGGGAGCTGTTTTTT.

This clone was found once. The J gene is TRBJ2-1, the V gene TRBV5-1; no clear D gene. The CDR3 spans 14 residues. Per the germline V gene, CDR1 is SGHRS and CDR2 is YFSETQ. Trimming left V 3 bases short and J 6 bases short, with 13 bases between. CDR3 bases: TGCGCCAGCAGCTCGAGAAACCCCTCCAATGAGCAGTTCTTC. Translating gives CASSSRNPSNEQFF.

The chain joins TRBV7-9 to TRBJ1-2; no clear D. The V end lost 4 bases, the J end lost 4 bases, and 13 bases lay between the germline ends. The CDR3 runs 14 residues. Germline CDR1 is SEHNR and CDR2 is FQNEAQ (reference sequence). CDR3 sequence reads: CASSSGRRLYGYTF. CDR3 DNA sequence: TGTGCCAGCAGCTCAGGCCGACGCCTCTATGGCTACACCTTC.

CDR3 coding DNA: TGTGCCAGCAGCGCGAGACAGCACGCGAACACCGGGGAGCTGTTTTTT. Its protein product is CASSARQHANTGELFF. The chain has TRBV9 and TRBJ2-2; perhaps TRBD1 as D (5 bases). The CDR3 covers 16 residues. V lost 3 bases to trimming and J lost 0 bases, with 12 bases between them. Germline V gene lookup returns CDR1 SGDLS and CDR2 YYNGEE.

V and J are TRBV5-1 and TRBJ2-3, with D unclear. Trimming stripped 5 bases from V and 2 bases from J, with 12 bases between. From germline, CDR1 is SGHRS and CDR2 YFSETQ. This CDR3 is built from 14 residues. The CDR3 region has the DNA TGCGCCAGCAGTCCTCCGAAGCCCACAGATACGCAGTATTTT. It yields the protein CASSPPKPTDTQYF.

The V call is TRBV21-1, the J call TRBJ1-2; TRBD1, the D gene given by the table, was not confirmed from the DNA. TRBV21-1 is flagged as a pseudogene. The CDR3 has 16 residues. This CDR3 is CASSKRHRGQHYGYTF. The CDR3 nucleotides are TGTGCCAGCAGCAAACGCCACAGGGGGCAACACTATGGCTACACCTTC.

This clone was seen more than once but under ten times. The chain carries TRBV18 and TRBJ1-5, with TRBD1 matching over 10 bases. Trimming at V came to 3 bases and at J to 6 bases, leaving 8 bases not matched to a gene. The CDR3 covers 16 residues. Germline CDR1 KGHSH, CDR2 LQKENI. The CDR3 coding sequence is TGTGCCAGCTCACCTCCGGGACAGGGGTCACGTCAGCCCCAGCATTTT. Its protein is CASSPPGQGSRQPQHF.

This chain joins TRBV7-3 and TRBJ2-3; possibly TRBD2 for D (6 bases). With 2 bases removed from V and 4 bases from J, the gap between germline ends came to 13 bases. Per the germline V gene, CDR1 is SGHTA and CDR2 is FQGTGA. The CDR3 has 15 amino acids. The DNA of the CDR3 is TGTGCCAGCAGCTTATGGGCGGGACCACCAGATACGCAGTATTTT. It translates to CASSLWAGPPDTQYF.